This record covers a single T cell receptor (beta chain). In the study's own analysis: How many nucleated cells were present was estimated from reference gene primer amplification. Assay used: immunoSEQ multiplex PCR; TCRdb lists only in-frame clones, some missing. V and J calls and clone size are those listed in that table; D and trimming were worked out from the DNA. The data contain 200,000 or so clones, 80% to 85% of them singletons. The data were obtained in a study of blood T cell repertoires in COVID-19. Study-wide context: The United States, Italy and Spain were the sources of the acute and convalescent COVID-19 samples. Sources were T cells, B-cell-depleted T cells, or PBMCs; the material itself was cDNA or gDNA.

Unmatched junction bases numbered 3, after V lost 3 bases and J lost 3 bases. Germline assignment: CDR1 KGHSH and CDR2 LQKENI. CDR3 length: 15 residues. V and J are TRBV18 and TRBJ1-5; 9 bases map to TRBD1. The specimen was peripheral blood. The TCR was taken from a woman in her 30s with acute or convalescent COVID-19. CDR3 DNA sequence: TGTGCCAGCTCACCGGGACAGGGATACAATCAGCCCCAGCATTTT. This translates into CASSPGQGYNQPQHF.